The clone carrying this T cell receptor beta chain has at least ten counts. Amplified TCR beta CDR3 regions came from RNA transcripts. RT-PCR in the first round (using the HTBI primer set) targeted the TCR CDR3. Each CDR3 protein is one row after TCRdb ran MiXCR on the multiplex PCR reads. The repertoire holds under 300,000 distinct CDR3 sequences, roughly an eighth seen once, with roughly 7.9% in the top ten. It was uncontrolled infection, other autoimmune disease, pregnancy or lactation that excluded patients. Germline values: CDR1 MNHNS, CDR2 SASEGT. J gave up 5 bases and V 8 bases, and 8 bases lay outside the gene matches. This CDR3 is 13 amino acids long. The source of the sample is a study of T cells in Graves' hyperthyroidism and ophthalmopathy.

The TCR originated in a woman in her forties with Graves' hyperthyroidism. V and J are TRBV6-1 and TRBJ2-5, with 7 bases fitting TRBD2. Source material: blood. This chain's CDR3 is CASADAGVETQYF. DNA of the CDR3: TGTGCCAGCGCCGACGCGGGGGTCGAGACCCAGTACTTC.